This T cell receptor (beta chain) was captured in a study of blood T cell repertoires in COVID-19. Produced via immunoSEQ multiplex PCR; TCRdb's table is partial and in-frame only. The data show 300,000 to 350,000 clones, roughly 90% seen once. The germline V gene encodes CDR1 MGHRA and CDR2 YSYEKL. The CDR3 is 13 residues long. Trimming shortened V by 1 base and J by 6 bases, and 8 bases separated the two germline ends. The source is an older woman with COVID-19, enrolled during active disease. This rearrangement joins TRBV4-1 to TRBJ2-3; a possible D gene is TRBD2 (6 bases). The source material was peripheral blood. CDR3 amino acids: CASSQAGRDTQYF. The CDR3 DNA is TGCGCCAGCAGCCAAGCTGGGAGGGATACGCAGTATTTT.